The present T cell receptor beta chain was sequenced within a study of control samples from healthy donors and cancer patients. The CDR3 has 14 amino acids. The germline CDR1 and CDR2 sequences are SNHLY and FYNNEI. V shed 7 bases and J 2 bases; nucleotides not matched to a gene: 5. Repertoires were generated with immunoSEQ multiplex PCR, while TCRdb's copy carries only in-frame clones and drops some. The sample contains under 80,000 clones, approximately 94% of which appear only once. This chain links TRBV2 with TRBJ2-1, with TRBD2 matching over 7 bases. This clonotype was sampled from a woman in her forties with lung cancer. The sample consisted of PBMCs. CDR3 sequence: CASTVAGAYNEQFF. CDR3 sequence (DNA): TGTGCCAGCACGGTCGCGGGGGCCTACAATGAGCAGTTCTTC.